This T cell receptor (beta chain) was sequenced during a study of shared clonotypes between healthy human individuals. As regards this clone: Its antigen is as yet unknown.

The protocol was immunoSEQ multiplex PCR, while the TCRdb copy is restricted to in-frame clones and leaves out a portion. This table holds 550,000 to 850,000 clones, about 74% found once. Germline trimming cut 4 bases from V and 6 bases from J; bases unmatched to any gene: 4. The CDR3 is 14 amino acids. Looked up from germline, CDR1 is MDHEN and CDR2 is SYDVKM. The study, taken as a whole, reports: It was the non-shared clonotypes that had lower generation probabilities than clonotypes shared by all four donors.

V and J are TRBV28 and TRBJ1-4; 8 positions agree with TRBD1. The TCR comes from a woman under 40 in good health. The sample taken for sequencing was memory CD4+ T cells sorted from blood. Sample subset: CD45RA-negative fraction. The CDR3 sequence: CASSYRGSDEKLFF. The CDR3 DNA sequence: TGTGCCAGCAGTTACAGGGGGTCGGATGAAAAACTGTTTTTT. Variable domain in full (rest from reference TRBV28 and TRBJ1-4): DVKVTQSSRYLVKRTGEKVFLECVQDMDHENMFWYRQDPGLGLRLIYFSYDVKMKEKGDIPEGYSVSREKKERFSLILESASTNQTSMYLCASSYRGSDEKLFFGSGTQLSVL.